Each of the 6 T cell receptor beta chains below was sequenced from the same sample in a study of regulatory T cells in long-lasting Graves disease. Researchers made TCR beta libraries by using iRepertoire HTBI primers and running Arm-PCR on CDR3 regions. MiXCR, applied by TCRdb to the multiplex PCR reads, yields one record per CDR3 protein. The table lists fewer than 650,000 distinct CDR3 sequences, 15% to 20% of them singletons. Time point noted: newly diagnosed GD, antithyroid drugs for less than 3 months. PBMC RNA served as the TCR library source. This sample also belongs to another study, concerning T cells in Graves' hyperthyroidism and ophthalmopathy.

Sequenced material: peripheral blood mononuclear cells (PBMCs), taken at new diagnosis, from a patient treated with antithyroid drugs. Receptors were obtained from a young woman with Graves disease.

This clonotype was recorded many times. The chain links TRBV6-1 to TRBJ1-6; D ambiguous. Germline V gene data show CDR1 as MNHNS and CDR2 as SASEGT. V lost 8 bases and J lost 4, with 12 bases in between. CDR3 size: 14 residues. The CDR3 nucleotides read TGTGCCAGCCGTAGCGGACCTTATAATTCACCCCTCCACTTT. Its translation: CASRSGPYNSPLHF.

This clonotype was seen more than once but under ten times. The gene calls are TRBV20-1 and TRBJ2-7; 7 nucleotides agree with TRBD1. The ends lost 6 bases at V and 4 bases at J; junction bases unmatched: 9. This CDR3 spans 13 amino acids. Looked up from germline, CDR1 is DFQATT and CDR2 is SNEGSKA (reference sequence). CDR3 in amino acids: CSALQGVNYEQYF. CDR3 in DNA: TGCAGTGCCCTTCAGGGGGTGAATTACGAGCAGTACTTC.

Many counts were recorded for this clonotype. V usage is TRBV20-1 and J usage is TRBJ1-5, with 7 bases matching TRBD1. The J segment lost 6 bases and the V segment lost 0 bases, leaving 14 bases of the junction unmatched. Germline V CDR1 and CDR2: DFQATT, SNEGSKA (reference sequence). The CDR3 is 17 amino acids. CDR3 region: CSARDLSRTGSSQPQHF. The CDR3 DNA reads TGCAGTGCTAGAGATCTCAGTAGGACAGGATCGAGTCAGCCCCAGCATTTT.

This clonotype was recorded a few times. This chain connects TRBV19 to TRBJ1-1; D ambiguous. V lost 0 bases and J 2 bases, leaving 4 bases between the germline ends. Looked up from germline, CDR1 is LNHDA and CDR2 is SQIVND (reference sequence). CDR3 length: 13 residues. In nucleotides, the CDR3 is TGTGCCAGTAGTATAGAAGTAAACACTGAAGCTTTCTTT. Its translation: CASSIEVNTEAFF.

This clonotype was counted ten times or more. This chain links TRBV2 with TRBJ2-3; D is unresolved. The CDR3 length is 18 residues. Germline CDR1 and CDR2: SNHLY and FYNNEI. V lost 7 bases to trimming and J lost 0 bases, with 23 bases between them. The CDR3: CASIRDARVSTSTDTQYF. The CDR3 nucleotides read TGTGCCAGCATTCGAGACGCAAGAGTATCTACTAGCACAGATACGCAGTATTTT. The variable domain in full, with the rest retrieved from reference TRBV2 and TRBJ2-3, is EPEVTQTPSHQVTQMGQEVILRCVPISNHLYFYWYRQILGQKVEFLVSFYNNEISEKSEIFDDQFSVERPDGSNFTLKIRSTKLEDSAMYFCASIRDARVSTSTDTQYFGPGTRLTVL.

V gene TRBV9 combines with J gene TRBJ2-3; 10 bases match TRBD2. This CDR3 is 16 amino acids long. Germline assignment: CDR1 SGDLS and CDR2 YYNGEE. The V segment lost 0 bases and the J segment 3 bases; nucleotides outside the gene matches: 4. The CDR3 bases are TGTGCCAGCAGCGTAGGCGTTAGCGGGAGGACAGATACGCAGTATTTT. Protein sequence: CASSVGVSGRTDTQYF.